This T cell receptor beta chain was captured in a study of CD8 T cells in Susac syndrome. Study outcomes and limitations: The study's TCR sequencing and HLA analysis drew on a certain number of individuals. That number was acknowledged as relatively small.

About 0.45 to 1 ug RNA was reverse transcribed with random hexamers. With immunoSEQ multiplex PCR, TCR beta CDR3 was amplified across 54 Vbeta and 13 Jbeta. Each CDR3 protein gets one entry after TCRdb re-called the immunoSEQ multiplex PCR reads with MiXCR. This sample yields about 300,000 distinct CDR3 sequences, of which around 89% are seen a single time; roughly 0.2% belongs to the top ten. The germline gives CDR1 SGHTA, CDR2 FQGNSA. CDR3 length: 17 residues. V lost 7 bases and J 0 bases, leaving 19 bases between the germline ends. As to this clonotype: As yet, its antigen is unknown.

The receptor's source is a human donor with multiple sclerosis. Input material: CD8+ T cells from PBMCs. This chain links TRBV7-2 with TRBJ1-3; D is perhaps TRBD1 (6 bases). CDR3 protein: CASTLVAGAFSGNTIYF. As DNA, the CDR3 is TGTGCCAGCACCCTGGTGGCAGGGGCTTTCTCTGGAAACACCATATATTTT. The full variable domain, completed using reference TRBV7-2 and TRBJ1-3, is GAGVSQSPSNKVTEKGKDVELRCDPISGHTALYWYRQSLGQGLEFLIYFQGNSAPDKSGLPSDRFSAERTGGSVSTLTIQRTQQEDSAVYLCASTLVAGAFSGNTIYFGEGSWLTVV.